A single sample is the source of the 21 T cell receptor beta chains below, sequenced in a study of blood T cell repertoires in COVID-19. TCRdb keeps only in-frame clones here, not all; method: immunoSEQ multiplex PCR. The table lists some 500,000 clones, 85% to 90% of them singletons. The sample taken for sequencing was peripheral blood. The receptors shown here come from a woman between 45 and 65 years old with COVID-19, enrolled during active disease.

The chain is built from TRBV4-1 and TRBJ1-1; 8 bases line up with TRBD1. The CDR3 has 18 residues. The germline V gene encodes CDR1 MGHRA and CDR2 YSYEKL. V shed 1 base, J shed 4 bases, and the junction held 14 bases outside the gene matches. CDR3 DNA: TGCGCCAGCAGCCAAGCCGTGACAGGGGTCGGAGGGACCACTGAAGCTTTCTTT. Residues: CASSQAVTGVGGTTEAFF.

The J gene is TRBJ1-1, the V gene TRBV18, with 9 bases identical to TRBD1. The trim removed 1 base at V and 4 bases at J, leaving 4 bases unmatched. This CDR3 is built from 15 residues. Germline CDR1 and CDR2: KGHSH and LQKENI. CDR3 nucleotide sequence: TGTGCCAGCTCACCACTCGGGACAGGGAGCACTGAAGCTTTCTTT. This sequence encodes CASSPLGTGSTEAFF.

The J gene is TRBJ2-7, the V gene TRBV11-3; D might be TRBD2 (5 bases). Germline V gene lookup returns CDR1 SGHNT and CDR2 YENEEA. V shed 5 bases and J shed 2 bases, with 10 bases lying between them. The CDR3 loop spans 13 amino acids. The CDR3 DNA is TGTGCCAGCAGCCCCGGGATGACCTACGAGCAGTACTTC. Translation gives CASSPGMTYEQYF.

This rearrangement joins TRBV19 to TRBJ2-7; D is perhaps TRBD1 (6 bases). The CDR3 is 15 residues long. Trimming shortened V by 1 base and J by 3 bases, and 13 bases separated the two germline ends. Germline V gives CDR1 LNHDA, CDR2 SQIVND (reference sequence). The CDR3 DNA reads TGTGCCAGTAGTATAGGAGGGGGAGTTAGCTACGAGCAGTACTTC. Translated, it gives CASSIGGGVSYEQYF.

This clone occurred once. The gene calls are TRBV12-3 or TRBV12-4 and TRBJ2-3; possibly TRBD2 for D (6 bases). V was shortened by 1 base and J by 9 bases, with 11 bases between the two germline ends. The CDR3 contains 13 residues. The CDR3 loop reads CASSLGLAGTQYF. The CDR3, as DNA: TGTGCCAGCAGTTTAGGGCTGGCGGGAACGCAGTATTTT.

Points on this clone: Its ends do not fully match the called genes, so a read error is possible. The chain uses TRBV9 and TRBJ2-3; 7 bases match TRBD2. This CDR3 comprises 15 residues. Germline V gene lookup returns CDR1 SGDLS and CDR2 YYNGEE. CDR3 amino acids: CASSVGGEGTYTQYF. CDR3 bases: TGTGCCAGCAGCGTCGGCGGGGAGGGCACATATACGCAGTATTTT.

This clone has a single count. The chain uses TRBV27 and TRBJ2-7, with D unresolved. This CDR3 contains 13 residues. Germline V gene lookup returns CDR1 MNHEY and CDR2 SMNVEV (reference sequence). Trimming left V 8 bases short and J 2 bases short, with 13 bases between. CDR3 region: CASGVGITYEQYF. The CDR3 DNA reads TGTGCCAGCGGTGTCGGTATTACCTACGAGCAGTACTTC.

V gene TRBV4-1 combines with J gene TRBJ2-3; unclear D gene. The V end was cut by 3 bases, the J end by 7 bases, with 14 bases between. In germline, CDR1 is MGHRA, CDR2 YSYEKL. The CDR3 has 14 residues. The CDR3, as DNA: TGCGCCAGCAGCCATTTTAGGTTTAGCTATACGCAGTATTTT. Translated: CASSHFRFSYTQYF.

This clone was picked up one time. The V gene is TRBV2, the J gene TRBJ2-7; 9 nucleotides match TRBD1. This CDR3 region has 13 residues. Looked up from germline, CDR1 is SNHLY and CDR2 is FYNNEI. V trimming: 4 bases; J trimming: 6 bases; junction bases outside the gene matches: 4. The CDR3 coding sequence is TGTGCCAGCAGTGTGGGACAGGGTGGCGAGCAGTACTTC. It translates to CASSVGQGGEQYF. Drawing the rest from reference TRBV2 and TRBJ2-7, the complete variable domain is EPEVTQTPSHQVTQMGQEVILRCVPISNHLYFYWYRQILGQKVEFLVSFYNNEISEKSEIFDDQFSVERPDGSNFTLKIRSTKLEDSAMYFCASSVGQGGEQYFGPGTRLTVT.

The chain carries TRBV19 and TRBJ1-2; no definite D call. The ends were cut back, 6 bases at V and 1 base at J, with 15 bases in the middle. The CDR3 consists of 15 residues. CDR1 LNHDA and CDR2 SQIVND come from the germline V gene (reference sequence). The CDR3 here is CASRDFRSSNYGYTF. CDR3 DNA: TGTGCCAGTAGGGACTTCCGATCCAGTAACTATGGCTACACCTTC.

The CDR3 sequence: CASRRTSGGATDTQYF. CDR3 bases: TGTGCCAGCAGGCGGACTAGCGGGGGGGCCACAGATACGCAGTATTTT. The chain employs TRBV7-2 and TRBJ2-3; 15 bases are shared with TRBD2. The trim removed 6 bases at V and 2 bases at J, leaving 3 bases unmatched. Per the germline V gene, CDR1 is SGHTA and CDR2 is FQGNSA. This CDR3 comprises 16 residues.

In its sample, this clone was seen once. The chain joins TRBV7-2 to TRBJ1-1; possible D gene TRBD1, 5 bases. V was clipped by 3 bases and J by 0 bases, with 11 bases between them. Germline CDR1 and CDR2: SGHTA and FQGNSA. CDR3 size: 15 residues. CDR3 DNA: TGTGCCAGCAGCTTCTCGACAGTTATGAACACTGAAGCTTTCTTT. As protein: CASSFSTVMNTEAFF.

This clone has more than one count but fewer than ten. This sequence joins TRBV2 and TRBJ1-5; D is possibly TRBD1 (5 bases). CDR3 length: 14 residues. Deletions cut 2 bases from V and 3 bases from J, with 8 bases between. CDR1 SNHLY and CDR2 FYNNEI come from the germline V gene. CDR3 coding DNA: TGTGCCAGCAGTGAACAGGGCGTCAATCAGCCCCAGCATTTT. Its translation: CASSEQGVNQPQHF. Looking up the rest from reference TRBV2 and TRBJ1-5 gives the full variable domain: EPEVTQTPSHQVTQMGQEVILRCVPISNHLYFYWYRQILGQKVEFLVSFYNNEISEKSEIFDDQFSVERPDGSNFTLKIRSTKLEDSAMYFCASSEQGVNQPQHFGDGTRLSIL.

The chain has TRBV7-9 and TRBJ1-1; D is unresolved. V was trimmed by 6 bases and J by 1 base, leaving 15 bases between them. CDR3 size: 15 residues. The V gene's germline CDR1 is SEHNR and CDR2 FQNEAQ (reference sequence). The DNA for the CDR3 is TGTGCCAGCAGGGGAGTGCGAGGAGGGAACACTGAAGCTTTCTTT. Translation: CASRGVRGGNTEAFF. The full variable domain, in which reference TRBV7-9 and TRBJ1-1 provide the parts outside the CDR3, is DTGVSQNPRHKITKRGQNVTFRCDPISEHNRLYWYRQTLGQGPEFLTYFQNEAQLEKSRLLSDRFSAERPKGSFSTLEIQRTEQGDSAMYLCASRGVRGGNTEAFFGQGTRLTVV.

The V gene is TRBV10-3, the J gene TRBJ2-7; D might be TRBD2 (5 bases). Germline V lookup: CDR1 ENHRY, CDR2 SYGVKD. Trimming pared 7 bases from V and 5 bases from J, leaving 12 bases between. This CDR3 has 12 amino acids. The CDR3 sequence: CAIKPGSDEQYF. The CDR3 DNA sequence: TGTGCCATCAAACCGGGATCAGACGAGCAGTACTTC.

As for this clone: Its ends do not fully match the called genes, so a read error is possible. The chain recombines TRBV6-5 with TRBJ1-2; 7 bases match TRBD1. The CDR3 runs 14 residues. Germline-derived CDR1 and CDR2 are MNHEY and SVGAGI. CDR3 region: CASSLTDRPHRYSF. The DNA of the CDR3 is TGTGCCAGCAGTCTAACGGACAGGCCCCATCGTTATTCCTTC.

This chain joins TRBV10-3 and TRBJ2-1; 9 bases are a match to TRBD1. Germline lookup yields CDR1 ENHRY and CDR2 SYGVKD. The CDR3 sequence is 13 residues long. Losses at the gene ends were 8 bases for V and 1 base for J; bases not matched to a gene: 0. CDR3 loop: CAIGQGSYNEQFF. CDR3 DNA: TGTGCCATCGGACAGGGGTCCTACAATGAGCAGTTCTTC.

The chain links TRBV3-1 (or the pseudogene TRBV3-2) to TRBJ1-2; D is possibly TRBD1 (6 bases). V lost 0 bases and J lost 8, with 10 bases in between. Germline CDR1 is LGHDT and CDR2 is YNNKEL (reference sequence). The CDR3 loop spans 13 amino acids. CDR3: CASSQEQGNGYTF. The DNA of the CDR3 is TGTGCCAGCAGCCAAGAACAGGGAAACGGCTACACCTTC.

The V call is TRBV10-3, the J call TRBJ1-2; D remains ambiguous. V was pared by 0 bases and J by 4 bases, with 12 bases between. The CDR3 is made up of 15 amino acids. Per the germline V gene, CDR1 is ENHRY and CDR2 is SYGVKD. Here the CDR3 reads CAISESSPPVYGYTF. The CDR3 nucleotides read TGTGCCATCAGTGAGTCGTCCCCCCCCGTCTATGGCTACACCTTC.

The chain uses TRBV5-1 and TRBJ2-7; 10 bases line up with TRBD1. With V trimmed by 5 bases and J by 8 bases, 10 bases remained unmatched. The germline V gene has CDR1 SGHRS and CDR2 YFSETQ. This CDR3 contains 14 residues. Written as DNA, the CDR3 is TGCGCCAGCAGGGGGACAGGGGCTGAAACGAAGCAGTACTTC. Its protein is CASRGTGAETKQYF.

The chain has TRBV19 and TRBJ1-4; TRBD1 aligns across 7 bases. The V segment lost 5 bases and the J segment 10 bases; nucleotides outside the gene matches: 7. Looked up from germline, CDR1 is LNHDA and CDR2 is SQIVND (reference sequence). The CDR3 is 13 amino acids. The CDR3 DNA is TGTGCCAGTAGTTCACAGGGGTTGGGAAAACTGTTTTTT. Its translation is CASSSQGLGKLFF. The full variable domain, completed using reference TRBV19 and TRBJ1-4, is DGGITQSPKYLFRKEGQNVTLSCEQNLNHDAMYWYRQDPGQGLRLIYYSQIVNDFQKGDIAEGYSVSREKKESFPLTVTSAQKNPTAFYLCASSSQGLGKLFFGSGTQLSVL.